This T cell receptor (beta chain) was sequenced during a study of CD8 T cells in ankylosing spondylitis. Study-wide findings and caveats: Blood from ankylosing spondylitis patients appeared to carry a characteristic roughly 8-variant TCR beta motif. Reported data indicate significant enrichment of disease-linked clones within matched ankylosing spondylitis synovial fluid.

Germline loops: CDR1 MDHEN, CDR2 SYDVKM. Trimming left V 5 bases short and J 0 bases short, with 7 bases between. The CDR3 is 14 residues long. At least ten counts were recorded for this clonotype. Its antigen is unknown. TCRdb passed the 5' RACE reads through MiXCR, listing each CDR3 protein once. The sample comprises over 200,000 distinct CDR3 sequences, 10% of which are singletons, and roughly a fifth rests with the top ten. This TCR came from a male donor with ankylosing spondylitis or in good health (not recorded which). The chain is built from TRBV28 and TRBJ1-4; D ambiguous. Sequencing was carried out using blood, either unsorted or a sorted T cell fraction (not recorded which). Here the CDR3 reads CASSPHTTNEKLFF. CDR3 in DNA: TGTGCCAGCAGTCCGCATACAACTAATGAAAAACTGTTTTTT. The variable domain in full, with the rest retrieved from reference TRBV28 and TRBJ1-4, is DVKVTQSSRYLVKRTGEKVFLECVQDMDHENMFWYRQDPGLGLRLIYFSYDVKMKEKGDIPEGYSVSREKKERFSLILESASTNQTSMYLCASSPHTTNEKLFFGSGTQLSVL.